The 10 T cell receptor beta chains reported below all come from one sample, sequenced in a study of CDR3 diversity in severe acne. TCRdb itself ran the PCR reads through MiXCR, one entry per CDR3 protein. This repertoire shows approximately 84,000 distinct CDR3 sequences, about 54% found once; its top ten account for 14%. The source material was blood. Source of these receptors: a male donor in good health, without acne.

This clonotype was seen at least ten times. The chain carries TRBV4-2 and TRBJ2-3; maybe TRBD2 (5 bases). Germline CDR1 reads LGHNA; CDR2 reads YNFKEQ. With 0 bases removed from V and 4 bases from J, the gap between germline ends came to 11 bases. The CDR3 runs 15 residues. The CDR3 spells CASSQDARLSDTQYF. The CDR3 DNA is TGTGCCAGCAGCCAAGATGCCCGACTATCAGATACGCAGTATTTT.

Many counts were recorded for this clonotype. The J gene is TRBJ2-7, the V gene TRBV7-9; D call uncertain. The V and J ends lost 5 bases and 7 bases respectively, with 15 bases between them. Germline values: CDR1 SEHNR, CDR2 FQNEAQ (reference sequence). The CDR3 loop spans 13 amino acids. The CDR3 sequence is CASSPTIGREQYF. The CDR3 DNA sequence: TGTGCCAGCAGCCCGACGATCGGCCGGGAGCAGTACTTC.

In DNA form, the CDR3 reads TGTGCCAGCAGCGACGGACAGGGGTACGAGCAGTACTTC. Protein sequence: CASSDGQGYEQYF. V gene TRBV9 combines with J gene TRBJ2-7, with TRBD1 matching over 9 bases. CDR3 length equals 13 residues. Trimming removed 3 bases from V and 4 bases from J; junction bases left unmatched: 2. CDR1 is SGDLS, CDR2 YYNGEE, per germline. The full variable domain, rest sourced from reference TRBV9 and TRBJ2-7, is DSGVTQTPKHLITATGQRVTLRCSPRSGDLSVYWYQQSLDQGLQFLIQYYNGEERAKGNILERFSAQQFPDLHSELNLSSLELGDSALYFCASSDGQGYEQYFGPGTRLTVT.

This clonotype was counted a few times. The chain has TRBV7-8 and TRBJ1-6, with no clear D. V lost 3 bases to trimming and J lost 6 bases, with 9 bases between them. Germline V gives CDR1 SGHVS, CDR2 FQNEAQ. The CDR3 totals 14 residues. CDR3 amino acids: CASSFGQVNSPLHF. The DNA of the CDR3 is TGTGCCAGCAGCTTTGGTCAGGTTAATTCACCCCTCCACTTT.

This clonotype has just a few counts. The gene calls are TRBV6-1 and TRBJ1-5, with D perhaps matching TRBD1 (5 bases). Germline lookup yields CDR1 MNHNS and CDR2 SASEGT. The CDR3 contains 14 residues. The V end lost 4 bases, the J end lost 3 bases, and 10 bases lay between the germline ends. This chain's CDR3 is CASSGDGANQPQHF. The CDR3 DNA sequence: TGTGCCAGCAGTGGGGACGGGGCCAATCAGCCCCAGCATTTT.

The chain has TRBV20-1 and TRBJ2-7; 9 nucleotides match TRBD1. The germline CDR1 and CDR2 sequences are DFQATT and SNEGSKA (reference sequence). J was trimmed by 5 bases and V by 3 bases; bases with no gene match: 11. The CDR3 has 15 amino acids. The CDR3 loop reads CSARAGTGWPHEQYF. CDR3 bases: TGCAGTGCTAGGGCCGGGACAGGGTGGCCCCACGAGCAGTACTTC.

V is TRBV25-1 and J is TRBJ1-2; D possibly corresponds to TRBD1 (5 bases). V shed 5 bases and J shed 7 bases, with 20 bases lying between them. The CDR3 runs to 15 residues. Per germline, CDR1 MGHDK and CDR2 SYGVNS. CDR3 sequence: CASSFQVTGVVGYTF. The CDR3 coding sequence is TGTGCCAGCAGTTTCCAGGTTACGGGGGTGGTTGGCTACACCTTC.

The gene calls are TRBV20-1 and TRBJ1-5; D uncertain. CDR3 length equals 16 residues. Germline V gene data show CDR1 as DFQATT and CDR2 as SNEGSKA (reference sequence). Trimming pared 2 bases from V and 7 bases from J, leaving 21 bases between. CDR3 DNA: TGCAGTGCTAGACGGTCTAGCGGGAGTGATGAGCAGCCCCAGCATTTT. Translating it yields CSARRSSGSDEQPQHF.

This clonotype was counted ten times or more. The genes are TRBV2 and TRBJ1-6; TRBD1 might be the D (5 bases). This CDR3 comprises 13 residues. The germline CDR1 and CDR2 sequences are SNHLY and FYNNEI. The ends were cut back, 3 bases at V and 9 bases at J, with 9 bases in the middle. The CDR3 protein is CASSDHGGSPLHF. Here the CDR3 DNA reads TGTGCCAGCAGTGATCACGGGGGTTCACCCCTCCACTTT.

Comments on this clonotype: This CDR3 fails to terminate in the conserved phenylalanine or tryptophan, so it likely reflects a read error. This chain connects TRBV10-3 to TRBJ2-5; 9 nucleotides line up with TRBD1. The CDR3 runs 16 residues. Germline CDR1 ENHRY, CDR2 SYGVKD. V shed 8 bases and J 1 base; nucleotides not matched to a gene: 11. The CDR3 protein is CAIGFAGTGSQETQYS. Here the CDR3 DNA reads TGTGCCATCGGTTTCGCGGGGACAGGGTCCCAAGAGACCCAGTACTCT.